This record looks at one T cell receptor (beta chain) sequence and its context. Its antigen is still unknown. Qualities for individual bases were not recorded, and no much larger clone is one base off. This specimen belongs to a study of blood T cells in healthy people across ages (dated by TCRdb to between 2015 and 2016). About the full investigation: Template switching captured roughly one uniquely barcoded TCR beta cDNA molecule per two T cells in model experiments. To avoid experimental bias, donors of different ages were spread randomly across the sequencing lanes. Four age groups were formed from the donors: young (average approximately 17 years), middle-aged (approximately 39), aged (around 68) and long-lived (around 80). Age-related changes in TCR beta repertoire diversity were measured in the study by deep sequencing normalized with unique cDNA molecular identifiers. Two additional independent replicas of 1 million unique cDNA reads from the same blood draw were analyzed for two donors (one aged 18 to 30 and one aged 80 or older). Overall study results and their limits: Since profiling was done on bulk unsorted PBMCs, naive and antigen-experienced compartments could not be conclusively compared. Because the CMV infection status of the donors was unknown, age-related changes in expanded clonotypes may potentially have been confounded. Compared with the aged group, the long-lived group had more naive CD4+ T cells, fewer expanded clones and increased TCR diversity, a pattern suggesting age selection. The percentage of naive T cells measured by flow cytometry correlated strongly with observed TCR beta diversity. Observed TCR beta diversity per million T cells fell roughly linearly with age, and a significant reduction was already apparent by age about 36. Total diversity estimates from one million sequenced T cells were considered lower bounds and underestimates.

Receptor amplification or capture employed 5' RACE. This sample was sequenced with an Illumina HiSeq 2500. A second PCR of about 7 to 12 cycles was run with a J-beta primer mix and a sample-barcoded 5' primer. Each TCR beta cDNA molecule received a unique molecular identifier from a template-switch 5' adaptor carrying 12 random nucleotides. At least 2.5 million CDR3-containing paired-end reads were obtained from each sample. All of the RNA was converted into first-strand cDNA using the Mint cDNA synthesis kit, with a TRBC-specific oligonucleotide serving as the primer. Following uracil-DNA glycosylase treatment, all cDNA underwent a first 18-cycle PCR with the universal primers M1SS and BC2_uni_R. Turning to the authors' computational methods: Normalization of each sample was performed by random selection of 1 million high-quality reads, each carrying a distinct molecular identifier. Reads sharing molecular identifiers were discarded rather than binned into consensus sequences. CDR3 identification, clonotype clustering and error correction used MiTCR with a Q25 quality threshold and the strictest error-elimination algorithm. A nonparametric unseen species model with Euler transformation was used to estimate lower-bound total TCR beta diversity. The raw public data were reprocessed by TCRdb itself: fastp quality trimming at Q25, MiXCR clonotype calling, in-frame beta chains only. Entries that share a CDR3 protein sequence are merged under the most common genes and DNA. The V and J calls were not made by the authors but by TCRdb's processing. In this sample the table shows roughly 700,000 distinct CDR3 sequences, about 30% of which occur a single time. Approximately 15% of the sample lies in the top ten.

Donors were a few dozen systemically healthy Caucasian individuals from Russia aged 6 to 90 years. Approximately 11 milliliters of peripheral blood were drawn from each donor into EDTA-treated Vacutainer tubes. Ficoll-Paque density-gradient centrifugation was used to isolate PBMCs, with at least 6 million obtained per sample. Total RNA was extracted from PBMCs with Trizol reagent, with at least 6 micrograms obtained per sample. The percentages of naive CD45RAhigh/CD27high T cells were determined by flow cytometry on a PBMC aliquot from every donor. CDR1 and CDR2, per the germline V gene (reference sequence), are SEHNR and FQNEAQ. Germline trimming amounts to 5 bases on V and 1 base on J, with 8 as the count of junction bases outside the gene matches. There are 18 amino acids in the CDR3, from cysteine to phenylalanine inclusive. The read is trimmed to its CDR3 DNA, 54 bases read in frame from base 1.

The TCR comes from a woman older than 75 in good health. Donor details come from another sample of the same person, matched by shared clones. The rearranged segments are TRBV7-9 and TRBJ2-1; 13 central nucleotides agree with TRBD2. Material for sequencing was blood. In nucleotides, the sequence is TGTGCCAGCAGCCGACCGACTAGCGGGGGGTTATCCTACAATGAGCAGTTCTTC. It codes for CASSRPTSGGLSYNEQFF.